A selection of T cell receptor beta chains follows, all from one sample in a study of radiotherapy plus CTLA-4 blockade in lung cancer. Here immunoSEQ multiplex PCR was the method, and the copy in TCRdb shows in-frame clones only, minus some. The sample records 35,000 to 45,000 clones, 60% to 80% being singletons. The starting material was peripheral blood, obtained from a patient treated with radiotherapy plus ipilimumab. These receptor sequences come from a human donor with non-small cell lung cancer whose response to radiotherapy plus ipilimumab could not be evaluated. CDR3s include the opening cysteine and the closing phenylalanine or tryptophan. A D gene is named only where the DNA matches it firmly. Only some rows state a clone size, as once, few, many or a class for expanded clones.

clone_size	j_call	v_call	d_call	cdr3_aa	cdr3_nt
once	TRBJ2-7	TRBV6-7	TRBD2	CASSRLAGGRYEQYF	TGTGCCAGCAGTAGGCTAGCGGGAGGCCGCTACGAGCAGTACTTC
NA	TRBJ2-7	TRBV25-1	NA	CASTRPGPYVFGQYF	TGTGCCAGCACCCGCCCTGGGCCTTACGTTTTCGGGCAGTACTTC
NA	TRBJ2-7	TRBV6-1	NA	CASSERYEQYF	TGTGCCAGCAGTGAAAGATACGAGCAGTACTTC
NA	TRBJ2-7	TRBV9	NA	CASSPRDRIDWREQYF	TGTGCCAGCAGCCCCAGGGATCGGATTGATTGGCGCGAGCAGTACTTC
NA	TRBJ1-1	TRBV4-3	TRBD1	CASSQRGHTEAFF	TGCGCCAGCAGCCAGAGGGGGCACACTGAAGCTTTCTTT
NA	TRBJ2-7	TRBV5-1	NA	CASSPDQGTYEQYF	TGCGCCAGCAGCCCCGACCAGGGAACCTACGAGCAGTACTTC
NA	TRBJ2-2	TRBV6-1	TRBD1	CASSGYRDRVNTGELFF	TGTGCCAGCAGTGGATACCGGGACAGGGTAAACACCGGGGAGCTGTTTTTT
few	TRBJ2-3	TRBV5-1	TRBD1	CASSRTGPDTQYF	TGCGCCAGCAGCCGGACAGGGCCAGATACGCAGTATTTT
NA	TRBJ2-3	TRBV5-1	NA	CASRWGERTGTQYF	TGCGCCAGCAGGTGGGGCGAGCGCACAGGTACGCAGTATTTT
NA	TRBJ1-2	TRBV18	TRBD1	CASSPWTGLGYGYTF	TGTGCCAGCTCACCCTGGACAGGGTTGGGGTATGGCTACACCTTC
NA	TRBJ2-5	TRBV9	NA	CASSSPGGGAGETQYF	TGTGCCAGCAGCTCCCCCGGAGGGGGGGCGGGGGAGACCCAGTACTTC
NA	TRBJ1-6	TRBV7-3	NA	CASSASGRDHNSPLHF	TGTGCCAGCAGCGCATCGGGCCGGGATCATAATTCACCCCTCCACTTT
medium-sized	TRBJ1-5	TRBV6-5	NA	CASSPWSRGGRREHF	TGTGCCAGCAGCCCGTGGAGTCGGGGCGGACGGAGGGAGCATTTT
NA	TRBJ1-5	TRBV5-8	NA	CASSFNSNQPQHF	TGTGCCAGCAGCTTTAATAGCAATCAGCCCCAGCATTTT
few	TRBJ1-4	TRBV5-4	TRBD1	CASSSTGELFF	TGTGCCAGCAGCTCGACAGGGGAACTGTTTTTT